This T cell receptor beta chain was found in a study of sequential checkpoint blockade in melanoma. At the level of the study: Patients were randomized 1:1 to nivolumab-then-ipilimumab or ipilimumab-then-nivolumab first-line.

Clones were sequenced by immunoSEQ multiplex PCR, and TCRdb holds only the in-frame ones, with some missing. The sample has more than 4,000 clones, 78% seen once. Treatment here: randomized to nivolumab then ipilimumab (arm A) or the reverse (arm B). Patients had received no earlier DNA-damaging chemotherapy. PBMC sorting kept live CD3+CD8+ cells without CD19 or CD56. The CDR3 totals 13 residues. V lost 8 bases, J lost 0 bases, and 8 bases lay in between. Germline CDR1 is MNHEY and CDR2 is SVGAGI. This receptor was taken from a human donor with melanoma. This chain connects TRBV6-5 to TRBJ2-1; D ambiguous. Sample: CD8+ T cells sorted from blood (inferred from file names), taken from a patient given nivolumab and ipilimumab in sequence. The CDR3 loop reads CASGLNSYNEQFF. CDR3 sequence (DNA): TGTGCCAGCGGGCTGAACTCCTACAATGAGCAGTTCTTC.